The 15 T cell receptor beta chains listed next were all sequenced from one sample in a study of technical replicates of blood from several donors. Clones were sequenced by immunoSEQ multiplex PCR, and TCRdb holds only the in-frame ones, with some missing. The profile covers approximately 81,000 clones, with about 81% appearing a single time and roughly 4% taken by the ten largest. The sequenced material came from PBMCs. Source of these receptors: a human donor in good health. Some clones in this sample may be carry-over from other donors' samples.

This clone was seen a single time. The chain joins TRBV5-4 to TRBJ2-5; D ambiguous. This CDR3 is built from 13 residues. Looked up from germline, CDR1 is SGHNT and CDR2 is YYREEE (reference sequence). The V and J ends lost 1 base and 0 bases respectively, with 4 bases between them. CDR3 sequence reads: CASSLLYQETQYF. The CDR3 DNA sequence: TGTGCCAGCAGCTTGCTCTACCAAGAGACCCAGTACTTC. Variable domain in full (rest from reference TRBV5-4 and TRBJ2-5): ETGVTQSPTHLIKTRGQQVTLRCSSQSGHNTVSWYQQALGQGPQFIFQYYREEENGRGNFPPRFSGLQFPNYSSELNVNALELDDSALYLCASSLLYQETQYFGPGTRLLVL.

This clone was seen only once. This chain links TRBV2 with TRBJ1-1, with D possibly matching TRBD1 (5 bases). The CDR3 has 13 amino acids. Germline lookup yields CDR1 SNHLY and CDR2 FYNNEI. With 6 bases removed from V and 1 base from J, the gap between germline ends came to 9 bases. CDR3 residues: CASSFTGNTEAFF. The DNA of the CDR3 is TGTGCCAGCAGCTTCACAGGGAACACTGAAGCTTTCTTT.

This chain connects TRBV18 to TRBJ2-2; perhaps TRBD2 as D (6 bases). This CDR3 comprises 15 residues. Trimming left V 6 bases short and J 3 bases short, with 14 bases between. The germline gives CDR1 KGHSH, CDR2 LQKENI. CDR3 amino acids: CASSITLAYTGELFF. The CDR3 DNA reads as TGTGCCAGCTCGATTACTCTAGCGTACACCGGGGAGCTGTTTTTT.

J is TRBJ2-1 and V is TRBV5-8, with TRBD1 matching 12 bases. The V gene's germline CDR1 is SGHTS and CDR2 YDEGEE. With V trimmed by 4 bases and J by 7 bases, 6 bases remained unmatched. This CDR3 has 15 amino acids. The CDR3 protein is CASSVRDRGPNEQFF. In nucleotides, the CDR3 is TGTGCCAGCAGCGTCCGGGACAGGGGGCCGAATGAGCAGTTCTTC.

V is TRBV18 and J is TRBJ1-2, with 10 bases fitting TRBD1. The germline V gene encodes CDR1 KGHSH and CDR2 LQKENI. The CDR3 sequence is 14 residues long. V shed 8 bases and J 7 bases; nucleotides not matched to a gene: 10. The CDR3 nucleotides are TGTGCCAGCAGCACCCGACAGGGGGCCGGTGGCTACACCTTC. Translation gives CASSTRQGAGGYTF.

This chain links TRBV5-4 with TRBJ2-4; TRBD1 matches at 9 bases. V was pared by 4 bases and J by 5 bases, with 7 bases of the junction left unmatched. The CDR3 is made up of 15 amino acids. Germline V gene lookup returns CDR1 SGHNT and CDR2 YYREEE (reference sequence). CDR3 sequence reads: CASSPYRGLENIQYF. The CDR3 coding sequence is TGTGCCAGCAGCCCCTACAGGGGGCTCGAAAACATTCAGTACTTC.

The CDR3 here is CASSLSTAGVHNEQFF. The CDR3 nucleotides are TGCGCCAGCAGTTTGTCGACAGCGGGAGTCCACAATGAGCAGTTCTTC. V and J are TRBV5-1 and TRBJ2-1; 8 bases are a match to TRBD2. The CDR3 sequence is 16 residues long. V lost 5 bases and J lost 5; bases outside the gene matches: 12. From germline, CDR1 is SGHRS and CDR2 YFSETQ.

V and J are TRBV10-3 and TRBJ2-7; possible D gene TRBD1, 6 bases. CDR1 ENHRY and CDR2 SYGVKD come from the germline V gene. CDR3 length equals 15 residues. Trimming took off 4 bases at V and 0 bases at J, with 13 bases between the two ends. CDR3 protein: CAISAVAGVSYEQYF. The CDR3 nucleotides are TGTGCCATCAGTGCAGTTGCAGGGGTCTCCTACGAGCAGTACTTC.

This clone was counted a few times. The chain joins TRBV5-1 to TRBJ1-2, with D unclear. Germline V lookup: CDR1 SGHRS, CDR2 YFSETQ. CDR3 size: 13 residues. Deletions cut 5 bases from V and 6 bases from J, with 14 bases between. CDR3 bases: TGCGCCAGCAGAACAGAACCCTCTAATGGCTACACCTTC. It encodes CASRTEPSNGYTF.

The V gene is TRBV6-5, the J gene TRBJ1-2, with D possibly being TRBD1 (5 bases). Germline V gives CDR1 MNHEY, CDR2 SVGAGI. V lost 4 bases to trimming and J lost 3 bases, with 15 bases between them. This CDR3 is 15 amino acids long. The CDR3 is CASSSGDFWDYGYTF. For the CDR3, the DNA is TGTGCCAGCAGTTCCGGGGACTTTTGGGACTATGGCTACACCTTC.

This sequence joins TRBV2 and TRBJ2-7, with a possible D match to TRBD2 (5 bases). V lost 4 bases to trimming and J lost 0 bases, with 7 bases between them. The CDR3 is 13 residues long. Germline CDR1 is SNHLY and CDR2 is FYNNEI. The CDR3 region has the DNA TGTGCCAGCAGTGGAGGGAGCTCCTACGAGCAGTACTTC. It yields the protein CASSGGSSYEQYF.

The rearrangement joins TRBV7-9 to TRBJ2-7; 7 nucleotides line up with TRBD2. Germline assignment: CDR1 SEHNR and CDR2 FQNEAQ (reference sequence). The CDR3 contains 13 residues. J was trimmed by 3 bases and V by 5 bases; bases with no gene match: 4. The CDR3 loop reads CASSRREDYEQYF. CDR3 DNA sequence: TGTGCCAGCAGCCGACGGGAGGACTACGAGCAGTACTTC.

The rearrangement joins TRBV5-8 to TRBJ1-3, with D uncertain. This CDR3 contains 17 residues. Between the trimmed V and J ends, which lost 4 bases and 0 bases, there was a span of 17 bases. CDR1 SGHTS and CDR2 YDEGEE come from the germline V gene. The CDR3 loop is CASSPLGNINSGNTIYF. The CDR3 coding sequence is TGTGCCAGCAGCCCTCTCGGGAACATAAACTCTGGAAACACCATATATTTT.

V usage is TRBV5-4 and J usage is TRBJ2-1; 15 bases match TRBD2. Germline assignment: CDR1 SGHNT and CDR2 YYREEE (reference sequence). V lost 4 bases to trimming and J lost 9 bases; unmatched junction nucleotides: 5. The CDR3 sequence is 15 residues long. CDR3 sequence (DNA): TGTGCCAGCAGCCGTGGACTAGCGGGAGGGAGTGAGCAGTTCTTC. Protein product: CASSRGLAGGSEQFF.

The chain has TRBV6-6 and TRBJ2-7, with a tentative D call TRBD2 (7 bases). Germline CDR1 reads MNHNY; CDR2 reads SVGAGI (reference sequence). The CDR3 covers 14 residues. Trimming took 2 bases from V and 5 from J, leaving 13 bases between them. The CDR3 spells CASSYGTGRDEQYF. For the CDR3, the DNA is TGTGCCAGCAGTTACGGTACAGGGAGGGACGAGCAGTACTTC.